Listed below are T cell receptor beta chains from one sample, sequenced in a study of OX40 agonist ivuxolimab in advanced cancers. Measured with immunoSEQ multiplex PCR; TCRdb has only the in-frame clones, and not every one. Of tens of thousands of clones listed, around 87% are singletons. The material sequenced was CD4+ or CD8+ T cells sorted from blood, taken in a trial of the OX40 agonist ivuxolimab. These receptors were obtained from an adult with an advanced solid tumor such as melanoma, head and neck, liver or kidney cancer. The CDR3 runs from the conserved cysteine through the conserved F or W. A D gene is named only where the DNA matches it firmly. Size tells how often a clone was seen (once, few, many) or the class of an expanded clone, and some rows leave it out.

size,J,D,V,DNA,CDR3
-,TRBJ2-5,-,TRBV30,TGTGCCTGGAGTGTACTGCCAGGGTGGAGGGAGACCCAGTACTTC,CAWSVLPGWRETQYF
-,TRBJ2-2,TRBD2,TRBV7-7,TGTGCTAGCAGCCCCTGGACTAGCGGGAGGGCCGGGGAGCTGTTTTTT,CASSPWTSGRAGELFF
-,TRBJ1-1,-,TRBV11-3,TGTGCCAGCAGCTTAGGAATGAACACTGAAGCTTTCTTT,CASSLGMNTEAFF
-,TRBJ2-5,-,TRBV7-2,TGTGCCAGCAGCCGAGGGAGGCAAGAGACCCAGTACTTC,CASSRGRQETQYF
-,TRBJ1-2,TRBD1,TRBV19,TGTGCCAGTAGTATAGAGGGACAGGGTGGCTATGGCTACACCTTC,CASSIEGQGGYGYTF
-,TRBJ2-5,-,TRBV6-5,TGTGCCAGCAGTTACAGGGTCGGGAGTTCGGAGACCCAGTACTTC,CASSYRVGSSETQYF
few,TRBJ1-5,-,TRBV28,TGTGCCAGCAGTGGGGGCATGGGGCCCCAGCATTTT,CASSGGMGPQHF
-,TRBJ1-2,-,TRBV28,TGTGCCAGCAGCTTACCAGGGACTGGCTACACCTTC,CASSLPGTGYTF
once,TRBJ1-5,TRBD1,TRBV4-3,TGCGCCAGCAGCCCTGGGACAGGGGAGGCTAGCAATCAGCCCCAGCATTTT,CASSPGTGEASNQPQHF
-,TRBJ2-2,-,TRBV5-1,TGCGCCAGCAGCTTCGGGGAGAACACCGGGGAGCTGTTTTTT,CASSFGENTGELFF
-,TRBJ2-1,-,TRBV21-1,TGTGCCAGCAGCAACGCACAGGGGTGGTTCTTC,CASSNAQGWFF
-,TRBJ2-1,TRBD2,TRBV11-2,TGTGCCAGCAGCTTATGGGGGACTAGGTACAATGAGCAGTTCTTC,CASSLWGTRYNEQFF
-,TRBJ1-2,-,TRBV19,TGTGCCAGTAGCTACGATCCCCCGGGACACAACAACTATGGCTACACCTTC,CASSYDPPGHNNYGYTF
-,TRBJ1-2,TRBD1,TRBV13,TGTGCCAGCAGCTCGGGACAGATGGACTATGGCTACACCTTC,CASSSGQMDYGYTF
-,TRBJ1-1,-,TRBV13,TGTGCCAGCAGCGCCCGAGGCGACACTGAAGCTTTCTTT,CASSARGDTEAFF
-,TRBJ1-2,-,TRBV20-1,TGCAGTGCTAGCTATGGCTACACCTTC,CSASYGYTF
once,TRBJ1-4,-,TRBV28,TGTGCCAGCAACCCAGGAGGGCATAATGAAAAACTGTTTTTT,CASNPGGHNEKLFF
-,TRBJ2-7,TRBD1,TRBV10-3,TGTGCCAGCCGACCGCCGGGGACAGCGAACTCCTACGAGCAGTACTTC,CASRPPGTANSYEQYF
-,TRBJ2-7,TRBD2,TRBV6-6,TGTGCCAGCAGTTCTTTTAGCGGGCCTTCCTACGAGCAGTACTTC,CASSSFSGPSYEQYF
-,TRBJ2-1,TRBD2,TRBV6-1,TGTGCCAGCAGTGAATTGCGACTAGCGGGAGTAGGTGAGCAGTTCTTC,CASSELRLAGVGEQFF
-,TRBJ2-3,TRBD2,TRBV2,TGTGCCAGCAGACGGCCTAGCGGGAGCACGTATACGCAGTATTTT,CASRRPSGSTYTQYF
-,TRBJ2-3,-,TRBV19,TGTGCCACCAGCCGGGACACCAGCACAGATACGCAGTATTTT,CATSRDTSTDTQYF
-,TRBJ1-5,-,TRBV11-3,TGTGCCAGCAGCTTGGGGCTGAGTCAGCCCCAGCATTTT,CASSLGLSQPQHF
-,TRBJ2-7,-,TRBV29-1,TGCAGCGTTTCCCCGCGGGGTCGCTCCTACGAGCAGTACTTC,CSVSPRGRSYEQYF
-,TRBJ1-1,TRBD1,TRBV2,TGTGCCAGCAGTGATCTACAGGGGTCGAACACTGAAGCTTTCTTT,CASSDLQGSNTEAFF
-,TRBJ1-6,-,TRBV6-5,TGTGCCAGCAGTCCATCGGGAGATACTTCACCCCTCCACTTT,CASSPSGDTSPLHF
-,TRBJ2-7,-,TRBV18,TGTGCCAGCTCACCTGACGGGTACGAGCAGTACTTC,CASSPDGYEQYF
-,TRBJ2-1,TRBD2,TRBV9,TGTGCCAGCAGCTTGAGGACTAGCGGGAGATACAATGAGCAGTTCTTC,CASSLRTSGRYNEQFF
-,TRBJ1-1,-,TRBV19,TGTGCCAGTAGTAACATGCAAACAGGGAAAGCTTTCTTT,CASSNMQTGKAFF
-,TRBJ2-5,TRBD2,TRBV10-3,TGTGCCATCAGTGAGTCGAAGGCGGGAGGTGGGCAAGAGACCCAGTACTTC,CAISESKAGGGQETQYF
few,TRBJ1-2,TRBD1,TRBV7-9,TGTGCCAGCAGCTTAGTTCTAGGGACAGTGGATGGCTACACCTTC,CASSLVLGTVDGYTF
-,TRBJ2-5,-,TRBV7-3,TGTGCCAGCAGCTTAACGTTCGGGTTGGGGGAGACCCAGTACTTC,CASSLTFGLGETQYF
-,TRBJ2-7,-,TRBV10-3,TGTGCCATCAGTGAAAGGTCCGAGTACGAGCAGTACTTC,CAISERSEYEQYF